The 32 T cell receptor beta chains below all came from one sample that was sequenced in a study of blood T cell repertoires in COVID-19. Generated by immunoSEQ multiplex PCR, the TCRdb table keeps only in-frame clones and is missing some. Of around 290,000 clones listed, 88% were seen once; the top ten hold roughly 2%. The sequenced sample consisted of PBMCs or T cells enriched from blood (not recorded which). These receptors came from a woman between 55 and 75 years old in a cohort exposed to, infected with or recovered from COVID-19 (not recorded which).

Only one count was recorded for this clone. This chain links TRBV18 with TRBJ1-1; 11 bases line up with TRBD1. The CDR3 sequence is 15 residues long. Germline values: CDR1 KGHSH, CDR2 LQKENI. J lost 7 bases, V lost 2 bases, and 6 bases had no gene match. The CDR3 bases are TGTGCCAGCTCACCAGGACAGGGGGCCTATAATGAAGCTTTCTTT. It translates to CASSPGQGAYNEAFF.

This chain joins TRBV24-1 and TRBJ2-1; 7 nucleotides line up with TRBD1. There are 15 residues in the CDR3. Germline V gene lookup returns CDR1 KGHDR and CDR2 SFDVKD. V gave up 1 base and J gave up 8 bases; unmatched junction bases: 7. As DNA, the CDR3 is TGTGCCACCAGTGATTTAGACAGGGTCAAGGATGAGCAGTTCTTC. Its protein is CATSDLDRVKDEQFF.

The chain links TRBV20-1 to TRBJ1-6, with D tentatively TRBD1 (5 bases). CDR1 is DFQATT and CDR2 is SNEGSKA in the germline V gene (reference sequence). The CDR3 spans 13 residues. Trimming took 3 bases from V and 7 from J, leaving 10 bases between them. DNA of the CDR3: TGCAGTGCTAGTTGGACAAGAAATTCACCCCTCCACTTT. Translated, it gives CSASWTRNSPLHF.

The chain employs TRBV18 and TRBJ2-2, with 9 bases that match TRBD2. The V and J ends lost 2 bases and 6 bases, in that order; junction bases with no gene match: 7. CDR3 length: 16 residues. Germline V gene data show CDR1 as KGHSH and CDR2 as LQKENI. CDR3 sequence: CASSPSIAGEAGELFF. Written as DNA, the CDR3 is TGTGCCAGCTCACCATCCATAGCGGGAGAGGCCGGGGAGCTGTTTTTT. The whole variable domain, filled in from reference TRBV18 and TRBJ2-2, reads NAGVMQNPRHLVRRRGQEARLRCSPMKGHSHVYWYRQLPEEGLKFMVYLQKENIIDESGMPKERFSAEFPKEGPSILRIQQVVRGDSAAYFCASSPSIAGEAGELFFGEGSRLTVL.

The V gene is TRBV18, the J gene TRBJ1-6, with D possibly TRBD1 on 5 matching bases. The V gene's germline CDR1 is KGHSH and CDR2 LQKENI. CDR3 size: 18 residues. V was trimmed by 3 bases and J by 7 bases, leaving 22 bases between them. The CDR3 DNA reads as TGTGCCAGCTCACCCACCGGGACTGTTTTAGGCCAGAATTCACCCCTCCACTTT. Protein product: CASSPTGTVLGQNSPLHF. Complete variable domain (other parts from reference TRBV18 and TRBJ1-6): NAGVMQNPRHLVRRRGQEARLRCSPMKGHSHVYWYRQLPEEGLKFMVYLQKENIIDESGMPKERFSAEFPKEGPSILRIQQVVRGDSAAYFCASSPTGTVLGQNSPLHFGNGTRLTVT.

V is TRBV4-1 and J is TRBJ2-5; 11 bases are shared with TRBD2. Germline V gene sequence: CDR1 MGHRA, CDR2 YSYEKL. Trimming at V came to 4 bases and at J to 5 bases, leaving 6 bases not matched to a gene. This CDR3 region has 15 residues. CDR3 coding DNA: TGCGCCAGCAGCCTACTAGCGGGAGTCCGGGAGACCCAGTACTTC. Protein sequence: CASSLLAGVRETQYF.

The chain carries TRBV7-8 and TRBJ2-2, with 9 nucleotides matching TRBD2. This CDR3 has 16 residues. Trimming took 0 bases from V and 7 from J; bases not matched to a gene: 6. CDR1 and CDR2 from the germline V gene are SGHVS and FQNEAQ. CDR3 amino acids: CASSLALAGGGGELFF. CDR3 coding DNA: TGTGCCAGCAGCTTAGCGCTTGCGGGAGGGGGCGGGGAGCTGTTTTTT.

The CDR3 is CASSKEGQGFQETQYF. In nucleotides, the CDR3 is TGTGCCAGCAGCAAAGAGGGACAGGGGTTCCAAGAGACCCAGTACTTC. V usage is TRBV21-1 and J usage is TRBJ2-5; the tabulated D call, TRBD1, remains unverified against the DNA. TRBV21-1 is reported as a pseudogene. This CDR3 is 16 amino acids long.

This clone was picked up one time. The genes are TRBV10-1 and TRBJ2-5, with D possibly matching TRBD1 (5 bases). The V and J ends lost 0 bases and 0 bases respectively, with 8 bases between them. Germline CDR1 and CDR2: WNHNN and SYGVQD (reference sequence). The CDR3 contains 15 residues. CDR3 in amino acids: CASSESAGYQETQYF. CDR3 DNA: TGCGCCAGCAGTGAGTCCGCAGGGTACCAAGAGACCCAGTACTTC.

The J gene is TRBJ2-1, the V gene TRBV24-1; possible D gene TRBD2, 6 bases. Trimming took off 2 bases at V and 4 bases at J, with 14 bases between the two ends. The germline gives CDR1 KGHDR, CDR2 SFDVKD. The CDR3 is 16 amino acids. As DNA, the CDR3 is TGTGCCACCAGTGATTCCCGGGTGGAGGGGTACAATGAGCAGTTCTTC. Its translation is CATSDSRVEGYNEQFF.

The chain joins TRBV30 to TRBJ1-3; D is ambiguous. Germline-derived CDR1 and CDR2 are GTSNPN and SVGIG (reference sequence). This CDR3 region has 13 residues. Trimming removed 3 bases at V and 4 bases at J, with 10 bases between. The chain's CDR3 is CAWSRTEGNTIYF. In nucleotides, the CDR3 is TGTGCCTGGAGCCGTACAGAGGGAAACACCATATATTTT.

This chain joins TRBV9 and TRBJ2-3; 13 bases are a match to TRBD2. CDR1 and CDR2 from the germline V gene are SGDLS and YYNGEE. The CDR3 length is 17 residues. J lost 2 bases, V lost 0 bases, and 3 bases had no gene match. The CDR3 DNA is TGTGCCAGCAGCGTAGACGGACTAGCGGGAGTCACAGATACGCAGTATTTT. Translation gives CASSVDGLAGVTDTQYF.

This chain connects TRBV2 to TRBJ1-6, with TRBD1 as a possible D gene (5 bases). Germline V gene lookup returns CDR1 SNHLY and CDR2 FYNNEI. V lost 6 bases and J 9 bases, leaving 15 bases between the germline ends. This CDR3 has 14 residues. In DNA form, the CDR3 reads TGTGCCAGCAGGGTCTCCGGGGGGGGTTCACCCCTCCACTTT. Its protein is CASRVSGGGSPLHF.

This chain joins TRBV6-5 and TRBJ1-3; possible D gene TRBD1, 5 bases. The germline V gene has CDR1 MNHEY and CDR2 SVGAGI. The CDR3 is made up of 13 amino acids. Trimming cost V 9 bases and J 2 bases, with 11 bases left between them. The CDR3: CASSETAGNTIYF. CDR3 sequence (DNA): TGTGCCAGTTCTGAGACAGCTGGAAACACCATATATTTT.

The chain recombines TRBV10-1 with TRBJ2-7, with a possible D match to TRBD1 (6 bases). This CDR3 spans 12 amino acids. Trimming stripped 3 bases from V and 7 bases from J, with 10 bases between. The germline gives CDR1 WNHNN, CDR2 SYGVQD (reference sequence). The CDR3 is CASSDRGGEQYF. CDR3 nucleotides: TGCGCCAGCAGTGACAGGGGTGGGGAGCAGTACTTC.

V is TRBV6-1 and J is TRBJ1-2; 12 bases are a match to TRBD1. This CDR3 contains 16 residues. V trimming: 4 bases; J trimming: 4 bases; junction bases outside the gene matches: 7. The germline V gene has CDR1 MNHNS and CDR2 SASEGT. The CDR3: CASSVRDRGRLYGYTF. CDR3 DNA sequence: TGTGCCAGCAGTGTCCGGGACAGGGGGCGCCTCTATGGCTACACCTTC.

This chain links TRBV5-5 with TRBJ2-1, with a tentative D call TRBD2 (5 bases). CDR3 size: 15 residues. Germline CDR1 is SGHKS and CDR2 is YYEKEE (reference sequence). V lost 0 bases and J 1 base, leaving 8 bases between the germline ends. As DNA, the CDR3 is TGTGCCAGCAGCTTGGGACGGACTTCCTACAATGAGCAGTTCTTC. As protein: CASSLGRTSYNEQFF.

The CDR3 DNA is TGCGCCAGCAGTGAGTCGCTTGCGGGCCTAACCTACAATGAGCAGTTCTTC. The encoded protein is CASSESLAGLTYNEQFF. J is TRBJ2-1 and V is TRBV10-1, with D perhaps matching TRBD2 (5 bases). This CDR3 has 17 amino acids. In germline, CDR1 is WNHNN, CDR2 SYGVQD (reference sequence). V lost 0 bases to trimming and J lost 2 bases, with 14 bases between them.

This chain uses TRBV4-2 with TRBJ2-7, with D uncertain. V was cut by 1 base and J by 1 base, with 8 bases left in between. The V gene's germline CDR1 is LGHNA and CDR2 YNFKEQ. There are 14 residues in the CDR3. CDR3 in DNA: TGTGCCAGCAGCCAAGTGGGCTCTTCCTACGAGCAGTACTTC. Amino acid sequence: CASSQVGSSYEQYF.

The chain links TRBV11-2 to TRBJ2-7; 13 nucleotides align to TRBD2. CDR1 is SGHAT and CDR2 is FQNNGV in the germline V gene. V lost 1 base to trimming and J lost 3 bases; unmatched junction nucleotides: 9. CDR3 size: 18 residues. The CDR3 is CASSLAYLTSGRDYEQYF. The CDR3 DNA follows: TGTGCCAGCAGCTTAGCCTACCTCACTAGCGGGAGGGACTACGAGCAGTACTTC. The whole variable domain, remainder taken from reference TRBV11-2 and TRBJ2-7, is EAGVAQSPRYKIIEKRQSVAFWCNPISGHATLYWYQQILGQGPKLLIQFQNNGVVDDSQLPKDRFSAERLKGVDSTLKIQPAKLEDSAVYLCASSLAYLTSGRDYEQYFGPGTRLTVT.

This chain uses TRBV2 with TRBJ1-5; 12 bases are a match to TRBD1. J was trimmed by 2 bases and V by 5 bases; bases with no gene match: 7. The CDR3 is made up of 17 amino acids. Germline values: CDR1 SNHLY, CDR2 FYNNEI. In nucleotides, the CDR3 is TGTGCCAGCAGTCCTGGGACAGGGGGCGCGGGCAATCAGCCCCAGCATTTT. It is translated as CASSPGTGGAGNQPQHF.

This chain connects TRBV30 to TRBJ1-2; D is perhaps TRBD1 (5 bases). Per germline, CDR1 GTSNPN and CDR2 SVGIG (reference sequence). Trimming took 0 bases from V and 0 from J, leaving 14 bases between them. This CDR3 comprises 16 residues. DNA of the CDR3: TGTGCCTGGAGTGTATGGGGCAGGGCCACTAACTATGGCTACACCTTC. Protein: CAWSVWGRATNYGYTF.

This chain connects TRBV24-1 to TRBJ1-5, with 8 bases that match TRBD1. The CDR3 loop spans 20 amino acids. V was clipped by 4 bases and J by 0 bases; unmatched bases: 16. The germline gives CDR1 KGHDR, CDR2 SFDVKD. CDR3 amino acids: CATSDPGAPGTGYSNQPQHF. As DNA, the CDR3 is TGTGCCACCAGTGACCCGGGAGCGCCGGGGACAGGTTATAGCAATCAGCCCCAGCATTTT.

V usage is TRBV25-1 and J usage is TRBJ1-5; D remains unclear. The CDR3 has 15 amino acids. The V and J ends lost 4 bases and 5 bases respectively, with 15 bases between them. CDR1 is MGHDK and CDR2 is SYGVNS in the germline V gene. The DNA for the CDR3 is TGTGCCAGCAGTGTCTCCTCGGGTCGCGATCAGCCCCAGCATTTT. Protein: CASSVSSGRDQPQHF.

This chain links TRBV5-1 with TRBJ2-3; no definite D call. Germline CDR1 and CDR2: SGHRS and YFSETQ. The CDR3 has 15 amino acids. Trimming stripped 4 bases from V and 0 bases from J, with 12 bases between. The CDR3 DNA is TGCGCCAGCAGCAAATCCAGGTTAAGCACAGATACGCAGTATTTT. Residues: CASSKSRLSTDTQYF.

The V gene is TRBV19, the J gene TRBJ2-7; possible D gene TRBD1, 6 bases. The CDR3 covers 13 residues. Trimming shortened V by 8 bases and J by 2 bases, and 13 bases separated the two germline ends. Germline CDR1 is LNHDA and CDR2 is SQIVND (reference sequence). This CDR3 reads CASAVGQAYEQYF. The CDR3 coding sequence is TGTGCCAGTGCTGTGGGACAAGCCTACGAGCAGTACTTC. Filled out from reference TRBV19 and TRBJ2-7, the complete variable domain reads DGGITQSPKYLFRKEGQNVTLSCEQNLNHDAMYWYRQDPGQGLRLIYYSQIVNDFQKGDIAEGYSVSREKKESFPLTVTSAQKNPTAFYLCASAVGQAYEQYFGPGTRLTVT.

The genes are TRBV4-1 and TRBJ2-5; 8 nucleotides line up with TRBD2. Germline CDR1 MGHRA, CDR2 YSYEKL. This CDR3 contains 16 residues. After removal of 0 bases from V and 5 bases from J, the junction contained 8 bases not matched to a gene. The chain's CDR3 is CASSQDTAGGAETQYF. The CDR3 DNA reads TGCGCCAGCAGCCAAGATACGGCGGGGGGTGCGGAGACCCAGTACTTC.

The CDR3 bases are TGCGCCAGCAGCCAAGGGACTGCAACTAATGAAAAACTGTTTTTT. This translates into CASSQGTATNEKLFF. The chain links TRBV4-3 to TRBJ1-4; D remains ambiguous. V lost 1 base, J lost 0 bases, and 6 bases lay in between. This CDR3 comprises 15 residues. Germline CDR1 is LGHNA and CDR2 is YSLEER.

Here the CDR3 DNA reads TGTGCCAGCTCACCTGCTAGCGGGGGGGTTCGAGGCGAGCAGTACTTC. This encodes CASSPASGGVRGEQYF. V usage is TRBV18 and J usage is TRBJ2-7; 12 bases agree with TRBD2. V lost 3 bases and J lost 6; bases outside the gene matches: 9. Per the germline V gene, CDR1 is KGHSH and CDR2 is LQKENI. The CDR3 loop spans 16 amino acids.

The rearrangement links TRBV29-1 to TRBJ2-3; D possibly corresponds to TRBD1 (7 bases). V shed 4 bases and J shed 5 bases, with 13 bases lying between them. The CDR3 consists of 13 residues. Per germline, CDR1 SQVTM and CDR2 ANQGSEA. The CDR3 bases are TGCAGCGTTGGGAGGGGGCGGGGAGATACGCAGTATTTT. Translation gives CSVGRGRGDTQYF.

This chain connects TRBV9 to TRBJ1-3; the match to TRBD1 covers 7 bases. V lost 0 bases to trimming and J lost 0 bases; unmatched junction nucleotides: 6. The CDR3 extends over 17 amino acids. Germline V gene lookup returns CDR1 SGDLS and CDR2 YYNGEE. The chain's CDR3 is CASSVAGGGRSGNTIYF. CDR3 nucleotides: TGTGCCAGCAGCGTAGCGGGAGGGGGCCGCTCTGGAAACACCATATATTTT.

This clone was seen more than once but under ten times. V and J are TRBV30 and TRBJ1-6, with a tentative D call TRBD1 (6 bases). V was cut by 6 bases and J by 8 bases, with 14 bases left in between. The CDR3 spans 13 residues. CDR1 and CDR2 from the germline V gene are GTSNPN and SVGIG (reference sequence). The CDR3 reads CACPSDSHSPLHF. In nucleotides, the CDR3 is TGTGCCTGCCCCTCGGACAGTCATTCACCCCTCCACTTT. Filled out from reference TRBV30 and TRBJ1-6, the complete variable domain reads SQTIHQWPATLVQPVGSPLSLECTVEGTSNPNLYWYRQAAGRGLQLLFYSVGIGQISSEVPQNLSASRPQDRQFILSSKKLLLSDSGFYLCACPSDSHSPLHFGNGTRLTVT.